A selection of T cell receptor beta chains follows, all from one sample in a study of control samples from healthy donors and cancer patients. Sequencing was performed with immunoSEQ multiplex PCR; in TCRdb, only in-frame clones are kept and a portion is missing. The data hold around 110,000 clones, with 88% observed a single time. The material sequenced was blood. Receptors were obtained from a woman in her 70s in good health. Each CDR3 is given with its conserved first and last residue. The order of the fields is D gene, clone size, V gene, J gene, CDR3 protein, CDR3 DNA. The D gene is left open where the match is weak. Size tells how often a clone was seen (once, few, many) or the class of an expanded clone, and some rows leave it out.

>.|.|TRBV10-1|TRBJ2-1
CASSESKRSPGNEQFF
TGCGCCAGCAGTGAGTCTAAGAGAAGTCCTGGGAATGAGCAGTTCTTC
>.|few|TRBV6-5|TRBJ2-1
CASSKLPYNEQFF
TGTGCCAGCAGTAAACTTCCTTACAATGAGCAGTTCTTC
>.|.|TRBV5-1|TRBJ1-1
CASSLALWAENTEAFF
TGCGCCAGCAGCTTGGCGCTCTGGGCAGAGAACACTGAAGCTTTCTTT
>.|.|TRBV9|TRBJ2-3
CASSPLGSSTDTQYF
TGTGCCAGCAGCCCCCTTGGGAGCAGCACAGATACGCAGTATTTT
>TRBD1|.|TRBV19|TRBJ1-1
CASKVGDRVTLNTEAFF
TGTGCCAGTAAGGTCGGGGACAGGGTTACACTGAATACTGAAGCTTTCTTT
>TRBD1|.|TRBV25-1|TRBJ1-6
CASSEFGTGRNSPLHF
TGTGCCAGCAGTGAATTTGGGACAGGGCGTAATTCACCCCTCCACTTT
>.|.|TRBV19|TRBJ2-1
CASTEGRGPIMDNEQFF
TGTGCCAGTACCGAAGGGCGGGGTCCCATCATGGACAATGAGCAGTTCTTC
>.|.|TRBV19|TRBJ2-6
CASMGAPGANVLTF
TGTGCCAGTATGGGGGCGCCCGGGGCCAACGTCCTGACTTTC
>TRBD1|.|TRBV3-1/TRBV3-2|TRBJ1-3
CASSQTGGSGNTIYF
TGTGCCAGCAGCCAAACAGGGGGCTCTGGAAACACCATATATTTT
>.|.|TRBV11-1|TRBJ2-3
CASSPRRRQDTDTQYF
TGTGCCAGCAGCCCTAGACGTAGGCAGGACACAGATACGCAGTATTTT
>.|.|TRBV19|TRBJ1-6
CASSIRGRDNSPLHF
TGTGCCAGTAGTATCAGGGGCAGGGATAATTCACCCCTCCACTTT
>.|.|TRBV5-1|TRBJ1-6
CASTGTGNSPLHF
TGCGCCAGCACCGGGACGGGGAATTCACCCCTCCACTTT
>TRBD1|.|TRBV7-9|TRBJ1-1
CAEGQAGAEAFF
TGTGCCGAAGGACAGGCTGGGGCTGAAGCTTTCTTT
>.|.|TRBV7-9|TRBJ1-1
CASSPRSGTGGTEAFF
TGTGCCAGCAGCCCGCGATCCGGGACGGGGGGGACTGAAGCTTTCTTT
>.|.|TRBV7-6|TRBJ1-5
CASSLLMGGRNNQPQHF
TGTGCCAGCAGCTTACTTATGGGGGGGCGAAACAATCAGCCCCAGCATTTT
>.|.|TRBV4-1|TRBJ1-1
CASSQEFRDTEAFF
TGCGCCAGCAGCCAAGAATTTCGAGACACTGAAGCTTTCTTT
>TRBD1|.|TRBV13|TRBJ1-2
CASSLEAGGLLGGYTF
TGTGCCAGCAGCTTAGAGGCAGGGGGGCTGCTGGGTGGCTACACCTTC
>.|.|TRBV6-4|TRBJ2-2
CASSEWANTGELFF
TGTGCCAGCAGTGAATGGGCAAACACCGGGGAGCTGTTTTTT